The 28 T cell receptor beta chains given below trace back to one sample, sequenced in a study of T cell responses to AZD1222 COVID-19 vaccine. The repertoire was sequenced with immunoSEQ multiplex PCR; TCRdb's copy has only in-frame clones and lacks some. The sample has 110,000 to 150,000 clones, more than 85% seen once. The specimen was peripheral blood, collected on day 0 of AZD1222 vaccination. These receptors all come from an adult in good health.

This clone was seen once. The chain links TRBV27 to TRBJ1-2; D is unresolved. Germline V gene lookup returns CDR1 MNHEY and CDR2 SMNVEV (reference sequence). Trimming cost V 5 bases and J 4 bases, with 11 bases left between them. The CDR3 covers 13 residues. The DNA for the CDR3 is TGTGCCAGCAGTCCCCAACGAGCCTATGGCTACACCTTC. Protein sequence: CASSPQRAYGYTF.

The CDR3 DNA reads TGTGCCAGTAGCAAAGGGACAGGGGGTCAACAAGAGACCCAGTACTTC. Translation gives CASSKGTGGQQETQYF. The J gene is TRBJ2-5, the V gene TRBV19, with 11 bases fitting TRBD1. Unmatched junction bases numbered 8, after V lost 6 bases and J lost 2 bases. The CDR3 totals 16 residues. Germline-derived CDR1 and CDR2 are LNHDA and SQIVND (reference sequence).

The chain carries TRBV2 and TRBJ1-1; D unresolved. Germline lookup yields CDR1 SNHLY and CDR2 FYNNEI. Trimming took off 7 bases at V and 0 bases at J, with 12 bases between the two ends. CDR3 length equals 14 residues. The chain's CDR3 is CASTPGLLNTEAFF. The DNA for the CDR3 is TGTGCCAGCACACCGGGCCTATTGAACACTGAAGCTTTCTTT.

The J gene is TRBJ2-7, the V gene TRBV12-5, with 8 positions matching TRBD1. Germline V lookup: CDR1 LGHNT, CDR2 FRNRAP. The CDR3 runs to 16 residues. The ends lost 0 bases at V and 6 bases at J; junction bases unmatched: 10. The CDR3 nucleotides are TGTGCTAGTGGTTTGGTAGTCGGGACAGGCATCCCCGAGCAGTACTTC. Translation: CASGLVVGTGIPEQYF.

V and J are TRBV27 and TRBJ2-2, with 14 nucleotides matching TRBD2. There are 17 residues in the CDR3. V trimming: 3 bases; J trimming: 8 bases; junction bases outside the gene matches: 8. Looked up from germline, CDR1 is MNHEY and CDR2 is SMNVEV (reference sequence). CDR3 nucleotides: TGTGCCAGCAGTTTTCGCGGGACTAGCGGGAGAGTAGGGGAGCTGTTTTTT. This sequence encodes CASSFRGTSGRVGELFF.

V and J are TRBV13 and TRBJ1-1; unclear D gene. V lost 10 bases and J 1 base, leaving 22 bases between the germline ends. The CDR3 spans 16 residues. Germline lookup yields CDR1 PRHDT and CDR2 FYEKMQ (reference sequence). CDR3 loop: CATKRSSKAWNTEAFF. The CDR3 DNA sequence: TGTGCCACAAAAAGGTCCTCTAAGGCTTGGAACACTGAAGCTTTCTTT.

The chain combines TRBV27 with TRBJ2-2, with D unclear. This CDR3 spans 11 amino acids. Germline V gene lookup returns CDR1 MNHEY and CDR2 SMNVEV (reference sequence). The V and J ends lost 9 bases and 2 bases respectively, with 4 bases between them. The chain's CDR3 is CASKNTGELFF. The CDR3 DNA sequence: TGTGCCAGTAAAAACACCGGGGAGCTGTTTTTT.

This chain joins TRBV3-1 (or the pseudogene TRBV3-2) and TRBJ1-1; the D is unclear. Trimming shortened V by 3 bases and J by 0 bases, and 5 bases separated the two germline ends. This CDR3 comprises 13 residues. Germline V lookup: CDR1 LGHDT, CDR2 YNNKEL (reference sequence). DNA for the CDR3: TGTGCCAGCAGCCATTTTATGAACACTGAAGCTTTCTTT. Protein: CASSHFMNTEAFF.

In this sample, this clone turned up once. This sequence joins TRBV13 and TRBJ2-3; D not resolved. CDR1 is PRHDT, CDR2 FYEKMQ, per germline (reference sequence). CDR3 size: 12 residues. The germline V and J ends were trimmed by 1 base and 8 bases, with 7 bases remaining between them. In DNA, the CDR3 is TGTGCCAGCAGCTTAGTTATGGGTACGCAGTATTTT. Its protein is CASSLVMGTQYF.

The chain links TRBV30 to TRBJ1-1; D remains unclear. This CDR3 is built from 13 residues. Germline CDR1 and CDR2: GTSNPN and SVGIG (reference sequence). Trimming shortened V by 5 bases and J by 0 bases, and 10 bases separated the two germline ends. The CDR3 sequence: CAWLGSVNTEAFF. The CDR3 DNA reads TGTGCCTGGCTGGGTTCGGTGAACACTGAAGCTTTCTTT.

J is TRBJ1-2 and V is TRBV6-5; D is unresolved. The CDR3 consists of 16 residues. Per germline, CDR1 MNHEY and CDR2 SVGAGI. Trimming shortened V by 2 bases and J by 8 bases, and 21 bases separated the two germline ends. CDR3 in DNA: TGTGCCAGCAGTTACCGTTCAACAGCTGTCCTAAGAGGCTACACCTTC. Translating it yields CASSYRSTAVLRGYTF.

This chain uses TRBV7-3 with TRBJ1-5; D is unclear. With 0 bases removed from V and 3 bases from J, the gap between germline ends came to 6 bases. This CDR3 comprises 14 residues. Per the germline V gene, CDR1 is SGHTA and CDR2 is FQGTGA. CDR3 in amino acids: CASSLTGNNQPQHF. The DNA for the CDR3 is TGTGCCAGCAGCTTAACAGGGAACAATCAGCCCCAGCATTTT.

V gene TRBV6-5 combines with J gene TRBJ1-1, with D possibly TRBD1 on 6 matching bases. Trimming shortened V by 2 bases and J by 4 bases, and 8 bases separated the two germline ends. The CDR3 covers 13 residues. The germline CDR1 and CDR2 sequences are MNHEY and SVGAGI. The CDR3 nucleotides are TGTGCCAGCAGTTACAGGGGGTTCACTGAAGCTTTCTTT. Its protein product is CASSYRGFTEAFF.

V is TRBV10-3 and J is TRBJ1-4; D is unresolved. The germline V gene encodes CDR1 ENHRY and CDR2 SYGVKD. The V gene lost 10 bases and the J gene lost 5 bases, with 17 bases spanning the gap. The CDR3 loop spans 14 amino acids. CDR3 nucleotide sequence: TGTGCCACCGCTGGTCGGCAGGCGAATGAAAAACTGTTTTTT. This encodes CATAGRQANEKLFF.

The V gene is TRBV7-2, the J gene TRBJ2-1; 10 bases are a match to TRBD2. Looked up from germline, CDR1 is SGHTA and CDR2 is FQGNSA. V shed 8 bases and J 0 bases; nucleotides not matched to a gene: 4. This CDR3 comprises 15 residues. CDR3 coding DNA: TGTGCCAGCGTGAAGCGGGAGGGCTCCTACAATGAGCAGTTCTTC. It encodes CASVKREGSYNEQFF.

The chain employs TRBV6-6 and TRBJ2-7; no clear D gene. Trimming cost V 2 bases and J 3 bases, with 8 bases left between them. Germline CDR1 MNHNY, CDR2 SVGAGI (reference sequence). The CDR3 consists of 13 residues. CDR3 sequence (DNA): TGTGCCAGCAGTTACAGGCAAGGCTACGAGCAGTACTTC. Protein product: CASSYRQGYEQYF.

V gene TRBV5-1 combines with J gene TRBJ1-3, with D unresolved. V was clipped by 2 bases and J by 3 bases, with 18 bases between them. The germline V gene has CDR1 SGHRS and CDR2 YFSETQ. The length of the CDR3 is 17 residues. As DNA, the CDR3 is TGCGCCAGCAGCTTTTTGGCCATCGACGAAGGTGGAAACACCATATATTTT. It yields the protein CASSFLAIDEGGNTIYF.

CDR3 in amino acids: CASSVNGRLTAPLHF. For the CDR3, the DNA is TGTGCCAGCAGCGTCAACGGGAGGTTAACGGCACCCCTCCACTTT. The chain recombines TRBV6-2 or TRBV6-3 with TRBJ1-6; D is uncertain. CDR1 and CDR2 from the germline V gene are MNHEY and SVGEGT. V was trimmed by 6 bases and J by 11 bases, leaving 20 bases between them. The CDR3 extends over 15 amino acids.

The gene calls are TRBV19 and TRBJ1-5; D might be TRBD1 (5 bases). Per the germline V gene, CDR1 is LNHDA and CDR2 is SQIVND (reference sequence). V was shortened by 4 bases and J by 7 bases, with 17 bases between the two germline ends. The CDR3 contains 15 residues. DNA for the CDR3: TGTGCCAGTAGTAGCCCACAGGTTAGGGGACAGCCCCAGCATTTT. It is translated as CASSSPQVRGQPQHF.

The chain combines TRBV24-1 with TRBJ2-3, with 9 bases identical to TRBD1. This CDR3 is 18 amino acids long. The V segment lost 2 bases and the J segment 3 bases; nucleotides outside the gene matches: 11. Germline loops: CDR1 KGHDR, CDR2 SFDVKD. CDR3 residues: CATSDSSGTGLWTDTQYF. The CDR3 DNA is TGTGCCACCAGTGATTCATCCGGGACAGGGCTTTGGACAGATACGCAGTATTTT.

This rearrangement joins TRBV5-1 to TRBJ2-7; 7 bases match TRBD1. The germline gives CDR1 SGHRS, CDR2 YFSETQ. V dropped 3 bases and J dropped 0; count of bases not matched to a gene: 6. This CDR3 region has 15 residues. Written as DNA, the CDR3 is TGCGCCAGCAGCTCAGAGGGACAGTTCTCCTACGAGCAGTACTTC. The encoded protein is CASSSEGQFSYEQYF.

The chain uses TRBV18 and TRBJ2-1; D gene unclear. CDR1 and CDR2 (germline): KGHSH, LQKENI. V was shortened by 3 bases and J by 0 bases, with 9 bases between the two germline ends. The CDR3 spans 15 residues. The CDR3 is CASSPDGSSYNEQFF. CDR3 DNA sequence: TGTGCCAGCTCACCCGACGGTAGCTCCTACAATGAGCAGTTCTTC.

This chain joins TRBV28 and TRBJ2-7; 7 bases match TRBD1. The V gene end was trimmed by 4 bases and the J gene end by 2 bases; junction bases not matched to a gene: 11. Germline CDR1 and CDR2: MDHEN and SYDVKM. This CDR3 is 16 amino acids long. CDR3 nucleotides: TGTGCCAGCAGTTCTACAGGACAGGCCCGGGCCTACGAGCAGTACTTC. Translated: CASSSTGQARAYEQYF.

The chain employs TRBV19 and TRBJ1-2; no reliable D call. There are 16 residues in the CDR3. With 7 bases removed from V and 0 bases from J, the gap between germline ends came to 18 bases. Germline CDR1 reads LNHDA; CDR2 reads SQIVND (reference sequence). In DNA, the CDR3 is TGTGCCAGTACAAGGGATAGAATCAGTTCTAACTATGGCTACACCTTC. Its translation is CASTRDRISSNYGYTF.

This clone was seen a handful of times. V is TRBV7-6 and J is TRBJ2-1; D is perhaps TRBD2 (5 bases). Trimming took off 1 base at V and 4 bases at J, with 14 bases between the two ends. Germline V lookup: CDR1 SGHVS, CDR2 FNYEAQ. The CDR3 is made up of 16 amino acids. The CDR3 protein is CASSLERLDLYNEQFF. The CDR3 DNA sequence: TGTGCCAGCAGCTTAGAGCGGCTAGACTTATACAATGAGCAGTTCTTC.

J is TRBJ2-3 and V is TRBV7-2; no definite D call. CDR1 is SGHTA and CDR2 is FQGNSA in the germline V gene. V lost 5 bases to trimming and J lost 4 bases, with 16 bases between them. This CDR3 has 15 residues. CDR3 region: CASSPAPESSDTQYF. CDR3 nucleotides: TGTGCCAGCAGCCCCGCTCCCGAGAGCTCAGATACGCAGTATTTT.

The chain is built from TRBV5-1 and TRBJ1-1, with 9 bases identical to TRBD1. The CDR3 runs to 13 residues. Germline CDR1 is SGHRS and CDR2 is YFSETQ. Germline trimming cut 4 bases from V and 7 bases from J; bases unmatched to any gene: 5. CDR3 sequence: CASSADRGDEAFF. For the CDR3, the DNA is TGCGCCAGCAGCGCTGACAGGGGGGATGAAGCTTTCTTT. Together with reference TRBV5-1 and TRBJ1-1, the CDR3 gives the full variable domain: KAGVTQTPRYLIKTRGQQVTLSCSPISGHRSVSWYQQTPGQGLQFLFEYFSETQRNKGNFPGRFSGRQFSNSRSEMNVSTLELGDSALYLCASSADRGDEAFFGQGTRLTVV.

The CDR3 DNA reads as TGTGCCAGCAGCGCCAGCACATCGTTTGACTCACCCCTCCACTTT. Protein sequence: CASSASTSFDSPLHF. This chain joins TRBV9 and TRBJ1-6, with unresolved D. This CDR3 is built from 15 residues. The V end lost 3 bases, the J end lost 10 bases, and 17 bases lay between the germline ends. Germline CDR1 and CDR2: SGDLS and YYNGEE.